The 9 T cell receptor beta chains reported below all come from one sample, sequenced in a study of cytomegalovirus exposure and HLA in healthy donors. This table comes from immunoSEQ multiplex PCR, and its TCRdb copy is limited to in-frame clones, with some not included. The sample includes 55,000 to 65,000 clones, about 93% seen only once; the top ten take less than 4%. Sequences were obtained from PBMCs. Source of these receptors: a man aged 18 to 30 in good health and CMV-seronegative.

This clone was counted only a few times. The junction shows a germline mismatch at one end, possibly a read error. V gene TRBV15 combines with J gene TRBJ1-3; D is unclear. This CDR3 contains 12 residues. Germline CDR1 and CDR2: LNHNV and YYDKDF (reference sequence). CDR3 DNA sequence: TGTGCCACCAGCAGAGATCTTATCGAGATTCCCTTT. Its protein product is CATSRDLIEIPF.

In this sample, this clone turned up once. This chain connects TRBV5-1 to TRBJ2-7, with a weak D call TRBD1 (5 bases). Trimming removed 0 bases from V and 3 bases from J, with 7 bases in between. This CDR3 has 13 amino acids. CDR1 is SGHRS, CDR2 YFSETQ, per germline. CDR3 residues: CASSLETVYEQYF. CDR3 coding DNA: TGCGCCAGCAGCTTGGAGACAGTCTACGAGCAGTACTTC.

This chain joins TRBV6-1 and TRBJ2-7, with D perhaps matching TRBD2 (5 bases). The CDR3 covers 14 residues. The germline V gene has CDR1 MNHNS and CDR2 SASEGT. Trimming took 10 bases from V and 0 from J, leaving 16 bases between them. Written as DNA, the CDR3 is TGTGCCACCCAACTAGTTCAAGGCTCCTACGAGCAGTACTTC. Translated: CATQLVQGSYEQYF.

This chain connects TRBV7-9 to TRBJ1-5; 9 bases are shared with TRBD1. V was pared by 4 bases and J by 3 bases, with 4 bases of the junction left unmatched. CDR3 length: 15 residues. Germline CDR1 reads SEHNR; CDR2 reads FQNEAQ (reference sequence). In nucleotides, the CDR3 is TGTGCCAGCAGCTACGGACAGGGGAACAATCAGCCCCAGCATTTT. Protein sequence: CASSYGQGNNQPQHF.

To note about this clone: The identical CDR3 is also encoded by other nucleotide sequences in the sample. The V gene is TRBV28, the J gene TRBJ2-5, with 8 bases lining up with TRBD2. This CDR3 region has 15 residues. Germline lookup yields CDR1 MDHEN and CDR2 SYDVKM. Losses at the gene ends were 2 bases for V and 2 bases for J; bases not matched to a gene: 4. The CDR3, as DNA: TGTGCCAGCAGTTTAACTAGCGGTGGTCAAGAGACCCAGTACTTC. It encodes CASSLTSGGQETQYF.

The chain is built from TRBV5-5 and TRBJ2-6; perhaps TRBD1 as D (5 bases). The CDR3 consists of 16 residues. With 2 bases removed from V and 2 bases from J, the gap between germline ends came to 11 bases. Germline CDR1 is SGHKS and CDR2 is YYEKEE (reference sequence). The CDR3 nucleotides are TGTGCCAGCAGCTTATCAGGGCTGACTGGGGCCAACGTCCTGACTTTC. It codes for CASSLSGLTGANVLTF.

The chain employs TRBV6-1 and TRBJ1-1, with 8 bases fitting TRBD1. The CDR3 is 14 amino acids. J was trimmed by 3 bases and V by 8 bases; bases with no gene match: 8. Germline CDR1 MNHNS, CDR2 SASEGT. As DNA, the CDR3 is TGTGCCAGCTCGGCAGGGGGCTTTGACACTGAAGCTTTCTTT. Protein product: CASSAGGFDTEAFF.

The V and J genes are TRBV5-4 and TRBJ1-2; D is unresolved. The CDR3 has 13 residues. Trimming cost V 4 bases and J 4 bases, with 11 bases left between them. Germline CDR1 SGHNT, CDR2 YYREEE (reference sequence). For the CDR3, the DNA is TGTGCCAGCAGCCCCGAAAACGGCTATGGCTACACCTTC. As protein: CASSPENGYGYTF. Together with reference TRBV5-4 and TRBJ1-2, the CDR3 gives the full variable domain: ETGVTQSPTHLIKTRGQQVTLRCSSQSGHNTVSWYQQALGQGPQFIFQYYREEENGRGNFPPRFSGLQFPNYSSELNVNALELDDSALYLCASSPENGYGYTFGSGTRLTVV.

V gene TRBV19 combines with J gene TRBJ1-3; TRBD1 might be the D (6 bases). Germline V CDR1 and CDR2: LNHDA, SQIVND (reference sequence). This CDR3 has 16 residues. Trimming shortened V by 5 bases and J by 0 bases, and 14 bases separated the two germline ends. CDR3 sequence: CASSWGQAYSGNTIYF. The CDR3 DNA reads TGTGCCAGTAGTTGGGGGCAGGCCTACTCTGGAAACACCATATATTTT.